The clone carrying this T cell receptor beta chain was counted ten times or more. Its antigen is not known. Naive, central memory, regulatory and stem cell-like memory cells within the CD4+ compartment were sorted using CD45RO/CCR7/CD25/CD127/CD95/CD27. All of the isolated RNA was reverse transcribed, so expressed TCRB transcripts were sequenced. Using immunoSEQ multiplex PCR, the repertoire was profiled, and TCRdb retains in-frame clones only, with some absent. The table has approximately 84,000 clones, around a third seen once. The data belong to a study of beta chain features in type 1 diabetes. About the research overall: Investigators examined 107,917,701 sorted cells across all samples.

Notes on the study in general: Fewer insertions but more deletions were seen at VDJ junctions in type 1 diabetes patients. The naive, central memory and Treg TCRB repertoires showed an apparent similarity that was greater among patients than among healthy donors.

Germline CDR1 and CDR2: GTSNPN and SVGIG (reference sequence). The CDR3 totals 14 residues. With 3 bases removed from V and 4 bases from J, the gap between germline ends came to 13 bases. The genes are TRBV30 and TRBJ2-1; tentatively, D is TRBD2 (5 bases). The sequence was obtained from a woman between 18 and 29 years old in good health. Sequencing was carried out using stem cell memory CD4+ T cells from blood. CDR3 coding DNA: TGTGCCTGGAGACCGGACTGGGGATACAATGAGCAGTTCTTC. Protein: CAWRPDWGYNEQFF. The entire variable domain, with the rest obtained from reference TRBV30 and TRBJ2-1, is as follows: SQTIHQWPATLVQPVGSPLSLECTVEGTSNPNLYWYRQAAGRGLQLLFYSVGIGQISSEVPQNLSASRPQDRQFILSSKKLLLSDSGFYLCAWRPDWGYNEQFFGPGTRLTVL.